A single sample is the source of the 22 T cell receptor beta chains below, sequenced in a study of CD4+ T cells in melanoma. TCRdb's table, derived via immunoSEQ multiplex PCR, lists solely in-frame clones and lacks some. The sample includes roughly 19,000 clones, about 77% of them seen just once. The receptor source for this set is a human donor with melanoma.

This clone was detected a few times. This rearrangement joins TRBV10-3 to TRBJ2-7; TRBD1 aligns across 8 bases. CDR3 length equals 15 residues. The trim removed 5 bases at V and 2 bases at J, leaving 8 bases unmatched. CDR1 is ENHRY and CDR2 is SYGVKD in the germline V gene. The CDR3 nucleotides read TGTGCCATCAGTAGAGGACAGGGTATCACCTACGAGCAGTACTTC. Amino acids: CAISRGQGITYEQYF.

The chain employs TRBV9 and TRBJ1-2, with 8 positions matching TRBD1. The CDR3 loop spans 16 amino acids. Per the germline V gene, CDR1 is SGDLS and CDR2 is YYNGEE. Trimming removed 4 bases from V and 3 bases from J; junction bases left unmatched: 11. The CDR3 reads CASSSQGAGKDYGYTF. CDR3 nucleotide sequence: TGTGCCAGCAGCTCCCAGGGGGCAGGGAAAGACTATGGCTACACCTTC. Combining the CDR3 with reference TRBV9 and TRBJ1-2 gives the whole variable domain DSGVTQTPKHLITATGQRVTLRCSPRSGDLSVYWYQQSLDQGLQFLIQYYNGEERAKGNILERFSAQQFPDLHSELNLSSLELGDSALYFCASSSQGAGKDYGYTFGSGTRLTVV.

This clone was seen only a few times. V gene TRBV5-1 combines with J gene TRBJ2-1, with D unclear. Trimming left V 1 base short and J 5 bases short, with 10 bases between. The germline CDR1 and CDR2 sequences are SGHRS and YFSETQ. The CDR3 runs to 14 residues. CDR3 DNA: TGCGCCAGCAGCTTGAAAGGCCGAAACAATGAGCAGTTCTTC. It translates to CASSLKGRNNEQFF.

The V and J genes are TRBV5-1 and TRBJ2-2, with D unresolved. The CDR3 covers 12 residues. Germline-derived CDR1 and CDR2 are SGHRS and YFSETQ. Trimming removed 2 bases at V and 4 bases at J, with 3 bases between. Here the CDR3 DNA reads TGCGCCAGCAGCTTCGGCACCGGGGAGCTGTTTTTT. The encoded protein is CASSFGTGELFF.

DNA of the CDR3: TGCGCCAGCAGTGAGTGGGGGCAAGCTAGGACCGGGGAGCTGTTTTTT. Residues: CASSEWGQARTGELFF. The chain employs TRBV10-1 and TRBJ2-2; a weak D match, TRBD1 (6 bases). Germline-derived CDR1 and CDR2 are WNHNN and SYGVQD (reference sequence). This CDR3 contains 16 residues. Deletions cut 1 base from V and 5 bases from J, with 14 bases between.

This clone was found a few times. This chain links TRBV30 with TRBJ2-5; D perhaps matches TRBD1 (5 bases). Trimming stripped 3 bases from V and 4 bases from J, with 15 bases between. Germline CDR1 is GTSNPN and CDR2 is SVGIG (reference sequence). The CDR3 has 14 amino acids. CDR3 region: CAWRGGAVRETQYF. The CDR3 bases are TGTGCCTGGAGAGGTGGGGCGGTCAGAGAGACCCAGTACTTC.

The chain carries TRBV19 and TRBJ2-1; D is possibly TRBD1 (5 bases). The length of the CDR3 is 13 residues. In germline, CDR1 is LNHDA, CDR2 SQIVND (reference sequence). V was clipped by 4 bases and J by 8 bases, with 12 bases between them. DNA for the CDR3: TGTGCCAGTAGTAGACAGCTCTTAGATGAGCAGTTCTTC. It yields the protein CASSRQLLDEQFF.

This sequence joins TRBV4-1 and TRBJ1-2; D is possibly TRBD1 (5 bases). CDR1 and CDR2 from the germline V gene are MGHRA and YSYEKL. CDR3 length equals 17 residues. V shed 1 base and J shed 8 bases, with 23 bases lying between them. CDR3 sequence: CASSQVRGKQTFEGYTF. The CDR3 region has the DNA TGCGCCAGCAGCCAAGTTAGGGGCAAACAGACCTTTGAGGGCTACACCTTC.

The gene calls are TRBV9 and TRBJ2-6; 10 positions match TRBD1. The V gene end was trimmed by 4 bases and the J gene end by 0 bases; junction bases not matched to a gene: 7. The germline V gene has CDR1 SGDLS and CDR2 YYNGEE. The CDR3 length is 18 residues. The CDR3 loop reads CASSPRDRGTSGANVLTF. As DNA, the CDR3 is TGTGCCAGCAGCCCCCGGGACAGGGGCACCTCTGGGGCCAACGTCCTGACTTTC.

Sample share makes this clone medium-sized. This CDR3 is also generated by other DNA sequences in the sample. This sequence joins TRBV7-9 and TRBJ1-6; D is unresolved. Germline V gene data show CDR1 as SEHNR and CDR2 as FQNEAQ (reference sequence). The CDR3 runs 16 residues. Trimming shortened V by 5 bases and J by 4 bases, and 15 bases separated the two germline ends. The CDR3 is CASSTGSGFYNSPLHF. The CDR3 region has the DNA TGTGCCAGCAGCACGGGGTCGGGGTTTTATAATTCACCCCTCCACTTT.

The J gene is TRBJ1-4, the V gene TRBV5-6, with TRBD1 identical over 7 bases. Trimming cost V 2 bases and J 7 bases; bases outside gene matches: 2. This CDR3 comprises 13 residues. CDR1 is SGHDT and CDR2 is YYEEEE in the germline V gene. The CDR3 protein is CASSFTGAEKLFF. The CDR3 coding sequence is TGTGCCAGCAGCTTTACAGGGGCTGAAAAACTGTTTTTT.

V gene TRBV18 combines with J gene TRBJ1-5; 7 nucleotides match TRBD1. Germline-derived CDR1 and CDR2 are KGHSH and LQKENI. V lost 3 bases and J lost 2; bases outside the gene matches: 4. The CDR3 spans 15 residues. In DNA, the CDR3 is TGTGCCAGCTCACCTCAGGGGGGAGGCAATCAGCCCCAGCATTTT. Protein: CASSPQGGGNQPQHF.

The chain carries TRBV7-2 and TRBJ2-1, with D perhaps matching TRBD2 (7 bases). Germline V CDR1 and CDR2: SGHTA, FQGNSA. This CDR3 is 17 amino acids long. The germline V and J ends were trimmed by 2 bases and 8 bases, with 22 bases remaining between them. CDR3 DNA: TGTGCCAGCAGCTTAATCCGGGGGGCCCCTCCGTTCGATGAGCAGTTCTTC. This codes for CASSLIRGAPPFDEQFF.

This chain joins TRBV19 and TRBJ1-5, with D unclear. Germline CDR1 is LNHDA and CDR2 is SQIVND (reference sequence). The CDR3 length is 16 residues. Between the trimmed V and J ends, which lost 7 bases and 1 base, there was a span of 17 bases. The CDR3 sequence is CASMGVGIVSNQPQHF. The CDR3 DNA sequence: TGTGCCAGTATGGGAGTTGGCATTGTCAGCAATCAGCCCCAGCATTTT.

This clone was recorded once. CDR3: CSVESQEYGYTF. In nucleotides, the CDR3 is TGCAGCGTTGAGAGTCAGGAGTATGGCTACACCTTC. This sequence joins TRBV29-1 and TRBJ1-2; D unresolved. Trimming removed 3 bases at V and 5 bases at J, with 10 bases between. Germline assignment: CDR1 SQVTM and CDR2 ANQGSEA. This CDR3 is built from 12 residues.

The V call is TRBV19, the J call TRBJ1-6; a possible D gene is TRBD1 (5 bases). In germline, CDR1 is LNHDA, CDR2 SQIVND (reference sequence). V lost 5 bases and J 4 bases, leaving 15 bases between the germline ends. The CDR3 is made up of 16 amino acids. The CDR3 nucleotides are TGTGCCAGTAGTTACAGAAAGAGGGGTTATAATTCACCCCTCCACTTT. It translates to CASSYRKRGYNSPLHF.

As DNA, the CDR3 is TGTGCCAGCAGTCCGCAGGGCCTCGATTTGGGTGATGGCTACACCTTC. It yields the protein CASSPQGLDLGDGYTF. The J gene is TRBJ1-2, the V gene TRBV6-6, with D perhaps matching TRBD1 (5 bases). Trimming cost V 5 bases and J 6 bases, with 22 bases left between them. Germline V gene lookup returns CDR1 MNHNY and CDR2 SVGAGI (reference sequence). This CDR3 has 16 amino acids.

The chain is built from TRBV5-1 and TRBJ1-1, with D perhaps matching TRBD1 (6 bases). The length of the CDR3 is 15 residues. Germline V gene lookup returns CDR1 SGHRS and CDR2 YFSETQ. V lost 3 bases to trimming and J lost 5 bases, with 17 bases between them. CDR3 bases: TGCGCCAGCAGCTCCATGACAGGCGGTTATACTGAAGCTTTCTTT. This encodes CASSSMTGGYTEAFF.

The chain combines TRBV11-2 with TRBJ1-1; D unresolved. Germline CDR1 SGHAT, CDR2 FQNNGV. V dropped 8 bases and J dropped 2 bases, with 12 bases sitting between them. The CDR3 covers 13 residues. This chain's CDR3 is CASARERNTEAFF. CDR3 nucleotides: TGTGCCAGCGCCCGGGAGCGCAACACTGAAGCTTTCTTT.

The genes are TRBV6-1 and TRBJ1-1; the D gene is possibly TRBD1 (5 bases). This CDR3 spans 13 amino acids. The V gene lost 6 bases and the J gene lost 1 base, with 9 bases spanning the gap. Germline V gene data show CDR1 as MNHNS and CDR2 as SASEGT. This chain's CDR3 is CASSHTGNTEAFF. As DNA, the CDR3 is TGTGCCAGCAGCCACACAGGGAACACTGAAGCTTTCTTT.

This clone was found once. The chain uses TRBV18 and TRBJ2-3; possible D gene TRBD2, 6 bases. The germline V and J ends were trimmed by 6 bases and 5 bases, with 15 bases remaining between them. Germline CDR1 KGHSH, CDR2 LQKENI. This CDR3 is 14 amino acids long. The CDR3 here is CASSLSRGRDTQYF. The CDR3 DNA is TGTGCCAGCTCCCTATCCCGGGGGAGAGATACGCAGTATTTT.

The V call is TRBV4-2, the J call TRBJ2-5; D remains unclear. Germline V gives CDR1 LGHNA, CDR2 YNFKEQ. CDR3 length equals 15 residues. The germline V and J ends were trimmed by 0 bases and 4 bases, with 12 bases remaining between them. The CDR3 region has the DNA TGTGCCAGCAGCCAAGAAGGGCAGTCCGTAGAGACCCAGTACTTC. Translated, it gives CASSQEGQSVETQYF.